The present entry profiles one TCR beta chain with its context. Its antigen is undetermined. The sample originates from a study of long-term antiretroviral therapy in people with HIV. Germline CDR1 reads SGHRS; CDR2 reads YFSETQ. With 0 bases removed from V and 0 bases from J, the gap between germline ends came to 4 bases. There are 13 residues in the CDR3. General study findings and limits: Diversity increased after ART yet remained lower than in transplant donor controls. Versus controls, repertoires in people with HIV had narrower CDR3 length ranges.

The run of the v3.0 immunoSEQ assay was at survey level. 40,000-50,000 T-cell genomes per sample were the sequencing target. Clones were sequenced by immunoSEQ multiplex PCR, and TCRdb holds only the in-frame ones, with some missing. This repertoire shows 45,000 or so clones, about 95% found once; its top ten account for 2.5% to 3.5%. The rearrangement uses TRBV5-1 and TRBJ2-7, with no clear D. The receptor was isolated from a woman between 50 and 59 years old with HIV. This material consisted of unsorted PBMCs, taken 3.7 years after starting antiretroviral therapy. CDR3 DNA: TGCGCCAGCAGCTTGGCCGGCTCCTACGAGCAGTACTTC. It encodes CASSLAGSYEQYF.